The 7 T cell receptor beta chains presented below share a single source sample, sequenced in a study of cytomegalovirus exposure and HLA in healthy donors. 13 Jbeta primers and 60 Vbeta primers were used for the PCR. The data were produced by immunoSEQ multiplex PCR, yet TCRdb's version contains in-frame clones alone and is incomplete. This table has about 170,000 clones, 65% to 90% appearing once. The sequenced material came from PBMCs. These receptors came from a male donor in good health and CMV-seronegative.

The rearrangement uses TRBV11-3 and TRBJ2-1, with D possibly being TRBD2 (7 bases). The CDR3 has 14 amino acids. Germline V gives CDR1 SGHNT, CDR2 YENEEA. V shed 1 base and J shed 7 bases, with 11 bases lying between them. The CDR3, as DNA: TGTGCCAGCAGCTTAGCGGGGGGCGGTAATGAGCAGTTCTTC. This codes for CASSLAGGGNEQFF.

This chain joins TRBV10-3 and TRBJ1-3; D is perhaps TRBD1 (5 bases). CDR3 length: 14 amino acids. Germline values: CDR1 ENHRY, CDR2 SYGVKD. The V and J ends lost 2 bases and 2 bases respectively, with 7 bases between them. The CDR3 reads CAISEGTTGNTIYF. The CDR3 DNA follows: TGTGCCATCAGTGAGGGGACTACTGGAAACACCATATATTTT.

This chain uses TRBV6-5 with TRBJ2-7; maybe TRBD2 (6 bases). The germline V gene encodes CDR1 MNHEY and CDR2 SVGAGI. Trimming pared 6 bases from V and 2 bases from J, leaving 8 bases between. This CDR3 comprises 12 residues. The CDR3 region is CASSGGPYEQYF. CDR3 nucleotide sequence: TGTGCCAGCAGCGGGGGTCCCTACGAGCAGTACTTC.

This chain links TRBV19 with TRBJ2-5, with D tentatively TRBD2 (7 bases). Germline CDR1 and CDR2: LNHDA and SQIVND (reference sequence). CDR3 length: 16 residues. The V and J ends lost 6 bases and 4 bases respectively, with 21 bases between them. CDR3 in DNA: TGTGCCAGTAGCGATACCGGACAGCCGGGAGGAGAGACCCAGTACTTC. It yields the protein CASSDTGQPGGETQYF.

The chain combines TRBV5-5 with TRBJ1-1, with D maybe TRBD1 (6 bases). Germline-derived CDR1 and CDR2 are SGHKS and YYEKEE (reference sequence). This CDR3 spans 13 amino acids. V gave up 6 bases and J gave up 0 bases, with 9 bases separating them. CDR3 residues: CASKTGLNTEAFF. CDR3 coding DNA: TGTGCCAGCAAAACAGGGTTGAACACTGAAGCTTTCTTT.

This clone was found once. V usage is TRBV19 and J usage is TRBJ2-2; 9 nucleotides agree with TRBD2. V lost 3 bases and J lost 7; bases outside the gene matches: 12. The CDR3 spans 17 residues. CDR1 and CDR2 from the germline V gene are LNHDA and SQIVND (reference sequence). CDR3 coding DNA: TGTGCCAGTAGTATCATTGTCGGAGCGGGGGGTAACGGGGAGCTGTTTTTT. It codes for CASSIIVGAGGNGELFF.

This chain uses TRBV5-4 with TRBJ1-6; possibly TRBD1 for D (6 bases). Germline V gene sequence: CDR1 SGHNT, CDR2 YYREEE (reference sequence). This CDR3 spans 15 amino acids. With 0 bases removed from V and 10 bases from J, the gap between germline ends came to 14 bases. DNA for the CDR3: TGTGCCAGCAGCTTGGGGGGGGGCACAGAATCACCCCTCCACTTT. Translating gives CASSLGGGTESPLHF.